This paragraph covers one T cell receptor beta chain sequence. This entry is derived from a study of blood T cell repertoires in COVID-19. Overall study: From T cells, B-cell-depleted T cells, or PBMCs came the material, which was cDNA or gDNA.

TCRdb's table, derived via immunoSEQ multiplex PCR, lists solely in-frame clones and lacks some. The sample lists 65,000 to 90,000 clones; 87% were seen once. The CDR3 contains 14 residues. CDR1 and CDR2 from the germline V gene are MDHEN and SYDVKM. V was pared by 8 bases and J by 3 bases, with 3 bases of the junction left unmatched. Sequencing was performed on peripheral blood. This clonotype originated in a man under 40 with acute or convalescent COVID-19. This sequence joins TRBV28 and TRBJ2-1; 11 nucleotides agree with TRBD2. The CDR3 loop is CASLAGGNYNEQFF. The CDR3 DNA reads TGTGCCAGCCTAGCGGGAGGTAACTACAATGAGCAGTTCTTC.